The next 24 T cell receptor beta chains were all read from a single sample in a study of cytomegalovirus exposure and HLA in healthy donors. PCR was performed using 60 Vbeta and 13 Jbeta primers. The protocol was immunoSEQ multiplex PCR, while the TCRdb copy is restricted to in-frame clones and leaves out a portion. Of about 140,000 clones in the sample, more than 60% were seen once. Sequencing was done on a sample of PBMCs. These receptors were obtained from a female donor in good health and CMV-seronegative.

This chain uses TRBV7-3 with TRBJ2-7; the match to TRBD2 covers 10 bases. Per germline, CDR1 SGHTA and CDR2 FQGTGA. The CDR3 spans 15 residues. After removal of 3 bases from V and 4 bases from J, the junction contained 6 bases not matched to a gene. The CDR3 DNA is TGTGCCAGCAGCTTGGTGGCTAGCGGGAGTTACGAGCAGTACTTC. As protein: CASSLVASGSYEQYF.

This clone was recorded only once. The V call is TRBV28, the J call TRBJ1-1, with a possible D match to TRBD1 (5 bases). Germline CDR1 and CDR2: MDHEN and SYDVKM. The CDR3 is made up of 12 amino acids. The V end lost 8 bases, the J end lost 1 base, and 8 bases lay between the germline ends. The CDR3 coding sequence is TGTGCCAGCTTCGGGGGGAACACTGAAGCTTTCTTT. It specifies CASFGGNTEAFF.

The genes are TRBV18 and TRBJ2-1; 8 bases fit TRBD2. The CDR3 extends over 17 amino acids. The germline V gene encodes CDR1 KGHSH and CDR2 LQKENI. The ends lost 4 bases at V and 7 bases at J; junction bases unmatched: 15. CDR3 protein: CASSLASAGTSLNEQFF. CDR3 nucleotides: TGTGCCAGCTCACTCGCGTCGGCCGGGACTAGTCTAAATGAGCAGTTCTTC.

The chain is built from TRBV25-1 and TRBJ1-1, with D unclear. The CDR3 runs 11 residues. V gave up 4 bases and J gave up 11 bases, with 11 bases separating them. The germline V gene has CDR1 MGHDK and CDR2 SYGVNS. CDR3 coding DNA: TGTGCCAGCAGTGGGAAAGGGAGGGCTTTCTTT. Translating gives CASSGKGRAFF. The full variable domain, in which reference TRBV25-1 and TRBJ1-1 provide the parts outside the CDR3, is EADIYQTPRYLVIGTGKKITLECSQTMGHDKMYWYQQDPGMELHLIHYSYGVNSTEKGDLSSESTVSRIRTEHFPLTLESARPSHTSQYLCASSGKGRAFFGQGTRLTVV.

Written as DNA, the CDR3 is TGTGCTAGTGGTTTGTTCGTTTACAATGAGCAGTTCTTC. This encodes CASGLFVYNEQFF. V is TRBV12-5 and J is TRBJ2-1; D remains unclear. The CDR3 runs 13 residues. Trimming stripped 2 bases from V and 4 bases from J, with 6 bases between. CDR1 is LGHNT, CDR2 FRNRAP, per germline.

This chain connects TRBV5-4 to TRBJ2-1, with a weak D call TRBD2 (7 bases). There are 16 residues in the CDR3. Per the germline V gene, CDR1 is SGHNT and CDR2 is YYREEE (reference sequence). The V end lost 4 bases, the J end lost 9 bases, and 23 bases lay between the germline ends. CDR3 region: CASSHYGGGDNSEQFF. For the CDR3, the DNA is TGTGCCAGCAGCCATTACGGGGGAGGGGACAATTCTGAGCAGTTCTTC.

There are a few counts of this clone. J is TRBJ1-1 and V is TRBV18; D remains ambiguous. Deletions cut 10 bases from V and 1 base from J, with 13 bases between. The CDR3 totals 13 residues. Germline CDR1 is KGHSH and CDR2 is LQKENI. CDR3 bases: TGTGCCACCTTAGACGGGGAGAACACTGAAGCTTTCTTT. Protein product: CATLDGENTEAFF.

The genes are TRBV9 and TRBJ2-5; TRBD1 might be the D (5 bases). The V end was cut by 2 bases, the J end by 0 bases, with 11 bases between. CDR1 and CDR2 (germline): SGDLS, YYNGEE. The CDR3 runs 15 residues. The CDR3 DNA reads as TGTGCCAGCAGCGTTCAAGGGGAACACCAAGAGACCCAGTACTTC. This encodes CASSVQGEHQETQYF.

A few counts support this clone. Other DNA sequences within the sample encode an identical CDR3. The V gene is TRBV6-5, the J gene TRBJ2-4; 7 positions agree with TRBD1. The germline V gene encodes CDR1 MNHEY and CDR2 SVGAGI. The length of the CDR3 is 14 residues. Losses at the gene ends were 6 bases for V and 1 base for J; bases not matched to a gene: 3. The CDR3 sequence is CASSLQGAKNIQYF. Here the CDR3 DNA reads TGTGCCAGCAGCCTACAGGGGGCCAAAAACATTCAGTACTTC.

Worth noting for this clone: The junction departs from the called germline gene at one end, perhaps through a read error. CDR3 amino acids: CASRTTSYSSEQYF. The CDR3 coding sequence is TGTGCCAGCAGGACGACTAGTTATTCCTCCGAGCAGTACTTC. The V gene is TRBV6-1, the J gene TRBJ2-7; TRBD2 is a possible D gene (6 bases). This CDR3 comprises 14 residues. Germline V lookup: CDR1 MNHNS, CDR2 SASEGT.

The chain uses TRBV6-5 and TRBJ2-7; the match to TRBD2 covers 7 bases. The CDR3 covers 16 residues. V was pared by 2 bases and J by 0 bases, with 7 bases of the junction left unmatched. Germline CDR1 reads MNHEY; CDR2 reads SVGAGI. CDR3: CASSYPVGGGSYEQYF. The CDR3 DNA follows: TGTGCCAGCAGTTACCCCGTGGGGGGGGGCTCCTACGAGCAGTACTTC.

This clone was counted between two and nine times. V gene TRBV28 combines with J gene TRBJ1-1; no firm D call. The CDR3 length is 11 residues. CDR1 MDHEN and CDR2 SYDVKM come from the germline V gene. Trimming removed 9 bases at V and 7 bases at J, with 12 bases between. CDR3 protein: CASGGLVEAFF. The CDR3 DNA reads TGTGCCAGTGGAGGATTAGTTGAAGCTTTCTTT.

The rearrangement joins TRBV5-1 to TRBJ2-7; no clear D. Looked up from germline, CDR1 is SGHRS and CDR2 is YFSETQ. Trimming took 4 bases from V and 0 from J, leaving 5 bases between them. This CDR3 comprises 12 residues. CDR3 coding DNA: TGCGCCAGCAGCAGCGACTCCTACGAGCAGTACTTC. Translation: CASSSDSYEQYF.

The rearrangement uses TRBV5-1 and TRBJ2-1; 8 nucleotides line up with TRBD1. Per germline, CDR1 SGHRS and CDR2 YFSETQ. Trimming cost V 0 bases and J 2 bases; bases outside gene matches: 4. The CDR3 is 16 residues long. The CDR3 nucleotides read TGCGCCAGCAGCTTGGCCGTGGGACAGGCCTACAATGAGCAGTTCTTC. It specifies CASSLAVGQAYNEQFF.

The V and J genes are TRBV27 and TRBJ2-1, with D possibly being TRBD1 (5 bases). The CDR3 runs to 14 residues. Trimming shortened V by 3 bases and J by 6 bases, and 12 bases separated the two germline ends. Germline CDR1 is MNHEY and CDR2 is SMNVEV (reference sequence). CDR3 coding DNA: TGTGCCAGCAGTTTCCTAAGGGGCATCAATGAGCAGTTCTTC. This encodes CASSFLRGINEQFF.

The CDR3 loop is CASSPGGPGEKLFF. CDR3 nucleotides: TGCGCCAGCAGCCCTGGGGGCCCTGGCGAAAAACTGTTTTTT. The chain links TRBV5-1 to TRBJ1-4; possible D gene TRBD1, 6 bases. Trimming removed 4 bases at V and 8 bases at J, with 15 bases between. The CDR3 length is 14 residues. CDR1 and CDR2 from the germline V gene are SGHRS and YFSETQ.

This clone was detected a few times. V usage is TRBV9 and J usage is TRBJ1-2, with 11 bases lining up with TRBD1. CDR3 length: 13 residues. The trim removed 4 bases at V and 13 bases at J, leaving 9 bases unmatched. Germline V gene sequence: CDR1 SGDLS, CDR2 YYNGEE. The CDR3 reads CASSLGTGGAGTF. The CDR3 DNA reads as TGTGCCAGCAGCCTCGGGACAGGGGGGGCGGGCACCTTC.

This chain connects TRBV28 to TRBJ2-7; 7 bases map to TRBD2. The CDR3 has 16 amino acids. Germline CDR1 MDHEN, CDR2 SYDVKM. V trimming: 3 bases; J trimming: 0 bases; junction bases outside the gene matches: 8. CDR3 in amino acids: CASSLEIAGSSYEQYF. In DNA form, the CDR3 reads TGTGCCAGCAGTTTGGAGATAGCGGGTAGCTCCTACGAGCAGTACTTC.

This chain uses TRBV5-1 with TRBJ2-7; TRBD2 is a possible D gene (7 bases). CDR1 and CDR2 from the germline V gene are SGHRS and YFSETQ. The CDR3 runs 13 residues. V was clipped by 6 bases and J by 6 bases, with 16 bases between them. CDR3 amino acids: CASKMEGGLEQYF. Here the CDR3 DNA reads TGCGCCAGCAAAATGGAGGGGGGGCTCGAGCAGTACTTC.

V and J are TRBV4-2 and TRBJ2-1; a weak D match, TRBD2 (6 bases). Germline lookup yields CDR1 LGHNA and CDR2 YNFKEQ. The CDR3 runs to 16 residues. The germline V and J ends were trimmed by 0 bases and 4 bases, with 13 bases remaining between them. Here the CDR3 reads CASSQDKAGLYNEQFF. The DNA of the CDR3 is TGTGCCAGCAGCCAAGATAAGGCGGGGTTATACAATGAGCAGTTCTTC.

This rearrangement joins TRBV5-1 to TRBJ1-2; no reliable D call. The length of the CDR3 is 15 residues. V was cut by 4 bases and J by 2 bases, with 15 bases left in between. Germline V lookup: CDR1 SGHRS, CDR2 YFSETQ. CDR3 sequence (DNA): TGCGCCAGCAGCCCGGCGGGCAGCCGCAACTATGGCTACACCTTC. Translating gives CASSPAGSRNYGYTF.

The chain has TRBV29-1 and TRBJ2-2; possible D gene TRBD1, 6 bases. With 7 bases removed from V and 2 bases from J, the gap between germline ends came to 11 bases. The CDR3 covers 13 residues. Germline values: CDR1 SQVTM, CDR2 ANQGSEA. CDR3 in amino acids: CSAGQPNTGELFF. The CDR3 DNA reads as TGCAGCGCGGGACAACCTAACACCGGGGAGCTGTTTTTT.

This chain connects TRBV9 to TRBJ1-1; 9 positions match TRBD1. The CDR3 sequence is 15 residues long. V dropped 0 bases and J dropped 6; count of bases not matched to a gene: 6. Germline V lookup: CDR1 SGDLS, CDR2 YYNGEE. CDR3 bases: TGTGCCAGCAGCGTAGGAGACAGGGGGGTTTCTGAAGCTTTCTTT. Translated: CASSVGDRGVSEAFF.

The rearrangement uses TRBV7-9 and TRBJ1-2; the D gene is possibly TRBD1 (6 bases). Germline CDR1 reads SEHNR; CDR2 reads FQNEAQ (reference sequence). This CDR3 spans 13 amino acids. The ends were cut back, 3 bases at V and 2 bases at J, with 7 bases in the middle. The CDR3 loop is CASSFRGNYGYTF. CDR3 nucleotide sequence: TGTGCCAGCAGCTTCAGGGGAAACTATGGCTACACCTTC.